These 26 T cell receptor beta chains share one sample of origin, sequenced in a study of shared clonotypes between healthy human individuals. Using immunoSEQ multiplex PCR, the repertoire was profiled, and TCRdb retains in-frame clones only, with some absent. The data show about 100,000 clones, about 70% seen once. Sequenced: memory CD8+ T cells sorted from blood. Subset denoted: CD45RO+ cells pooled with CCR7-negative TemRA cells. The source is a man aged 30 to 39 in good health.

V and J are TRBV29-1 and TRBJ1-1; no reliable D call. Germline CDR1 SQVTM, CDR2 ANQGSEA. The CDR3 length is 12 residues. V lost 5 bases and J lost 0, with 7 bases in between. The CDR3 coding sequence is TGCAGCGTTTCACGGATGAACACTGAAGCTTTCTTT. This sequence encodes CSVSRMNTEAFF.

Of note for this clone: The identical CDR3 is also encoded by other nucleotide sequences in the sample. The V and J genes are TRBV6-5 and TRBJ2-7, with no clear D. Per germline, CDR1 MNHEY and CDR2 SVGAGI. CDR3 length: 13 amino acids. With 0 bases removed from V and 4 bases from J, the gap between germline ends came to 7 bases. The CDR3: CASSYSSSYEQYF. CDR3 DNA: TGTGCCAGCAGTTACTCAAGTTCGTACGAGCAGTACTTC.

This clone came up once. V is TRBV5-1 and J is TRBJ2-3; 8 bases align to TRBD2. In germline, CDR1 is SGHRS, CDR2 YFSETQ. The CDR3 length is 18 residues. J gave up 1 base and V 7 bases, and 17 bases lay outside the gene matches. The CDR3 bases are TGCGCCAGCCGAAAGTCCCCGGGAGGGAGAGTGGGCACAGATACGCAGTATTTT. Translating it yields CASRKSPGGRVGTDTQYF.

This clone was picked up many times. The CDR3 loop is CASSSVGSYEQYF. In DNA form, the CDR3 reads TGTGCCAGCAGCTCCGTCGGCTCCTACGAGCAGTACTTC. The V gene is TRBV6-6, the J gene TRBJ2-7; no firm D call. The CDR3 is 13 residues long. CDR1 is MNHNY, CDR2 SVGAGI, per germline (reference sequence). The V gene lost 6 bases and the J gene lost 0 bases, with 9 bases spanning the gap.

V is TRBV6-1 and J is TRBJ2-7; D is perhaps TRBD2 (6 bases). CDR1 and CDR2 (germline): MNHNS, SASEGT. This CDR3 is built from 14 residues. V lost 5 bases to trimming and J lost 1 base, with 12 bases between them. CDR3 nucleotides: TGTGCCAGCAGTTGGGACCGGGGGTCCTACGAGCAGTACTTC. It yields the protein CASSWDRGSYEQYF.

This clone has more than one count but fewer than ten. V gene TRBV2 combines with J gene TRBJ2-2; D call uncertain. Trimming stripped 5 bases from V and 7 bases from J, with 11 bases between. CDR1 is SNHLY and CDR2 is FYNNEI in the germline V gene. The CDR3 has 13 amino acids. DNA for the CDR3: TGTGCCAGCAGTAAAGGAAGTATCGGGGAGCTGTTTTTT. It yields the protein CASSKGSIGELFF.

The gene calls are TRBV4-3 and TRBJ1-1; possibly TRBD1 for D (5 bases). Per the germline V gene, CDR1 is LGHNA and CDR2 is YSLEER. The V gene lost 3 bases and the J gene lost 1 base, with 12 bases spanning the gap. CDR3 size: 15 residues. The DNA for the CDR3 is TGCGCCAGCAGCCAGATGCCAACAGGGAACACTGAAGCTTTCTTT. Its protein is CASSQMPTGNTEAFF.

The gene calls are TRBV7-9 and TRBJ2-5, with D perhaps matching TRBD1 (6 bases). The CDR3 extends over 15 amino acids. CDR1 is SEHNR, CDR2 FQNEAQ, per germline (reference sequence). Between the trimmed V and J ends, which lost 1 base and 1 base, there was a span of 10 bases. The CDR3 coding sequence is TGTGCCAGCAGCTTAGGGACAGCCCCCCAAGAGACCCAGTACTTC. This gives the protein CASSLGTAPQETQYF.

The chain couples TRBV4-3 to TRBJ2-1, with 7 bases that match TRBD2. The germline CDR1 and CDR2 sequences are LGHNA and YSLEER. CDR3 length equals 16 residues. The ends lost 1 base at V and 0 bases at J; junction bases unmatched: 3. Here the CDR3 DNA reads TGCGCCAGCAGCCAAGTAGGCGGGAGCTCCTACAATGAGCAGTTCTTC. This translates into CASSQVGGSSYNEQFF.

For the CDR3, the DNA is TGTGCCAGCAGTTCGATAAGCGTAAGGTTAGGCAAAAACATTCAGTACTTC. This encodes CASSSISVRLGKNIQYF. The chain recombines TRBV5-6 with TRBJ2-4; no clear D. The V gene's germline CDR1 is SGHDT and CDR2 YYEEEE. This CDR3 region has 17 residues. With 5 bases removed from V and 3 bases from J, the gap between germline ends came to 21 bases.

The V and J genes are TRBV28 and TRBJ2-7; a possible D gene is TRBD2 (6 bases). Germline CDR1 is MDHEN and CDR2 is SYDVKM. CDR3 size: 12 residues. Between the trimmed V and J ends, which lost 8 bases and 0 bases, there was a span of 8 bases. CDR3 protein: CASGGASYEQYF. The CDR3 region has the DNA TGTGCCAGCGGCGGGGCCTCCTACGAGCAGTACTTC.

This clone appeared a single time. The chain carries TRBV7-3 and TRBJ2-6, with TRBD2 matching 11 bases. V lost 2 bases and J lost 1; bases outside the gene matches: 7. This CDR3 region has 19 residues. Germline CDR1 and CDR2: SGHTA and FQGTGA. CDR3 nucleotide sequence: TGTGCCAGCAGCTTAGGCACTAGCGGGAGTAGTTCTGGGGCCAACGTCCTGACTTTC. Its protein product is CASSLGTSGSSSGANVLTF.

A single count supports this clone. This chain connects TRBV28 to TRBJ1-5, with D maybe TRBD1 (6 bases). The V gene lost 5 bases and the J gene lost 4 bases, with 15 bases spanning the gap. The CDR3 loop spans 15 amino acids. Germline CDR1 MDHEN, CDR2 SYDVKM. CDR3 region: CASSPTGLLNQPQHF. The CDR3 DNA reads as TGTGCCAGCAGTCCTACAGGGCTACTAAATCAGCCCCAGCATTTT.

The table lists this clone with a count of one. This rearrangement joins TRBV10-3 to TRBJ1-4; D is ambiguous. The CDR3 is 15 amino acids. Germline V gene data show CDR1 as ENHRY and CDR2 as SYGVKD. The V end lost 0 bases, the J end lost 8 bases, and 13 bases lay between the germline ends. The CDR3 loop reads CAISESGLRLEKLFF. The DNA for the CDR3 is TGTGCCATCAGTGAGTCTGGTCTACGATTGGAAAAACTGTTTTTT.

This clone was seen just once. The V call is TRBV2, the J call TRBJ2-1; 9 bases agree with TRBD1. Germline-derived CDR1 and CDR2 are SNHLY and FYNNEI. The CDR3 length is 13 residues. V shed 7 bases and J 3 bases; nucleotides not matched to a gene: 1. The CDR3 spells CASMTGGYNEQFF. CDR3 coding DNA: TGTGCCAGCATGACAGGGGGCTACAATGAGCAGTTCTTC. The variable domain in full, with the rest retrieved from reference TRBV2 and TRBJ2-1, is EPEVTQTPSHQVTQMGQEVILRCVPISNHLYFYWYRQILGQKVEFLVSFYNNEISEKSEIFDDQFSVERPDGSNFTLKIRSTKLEDSAMYFCASMTGGYNEQFFGPGTRLTVL.

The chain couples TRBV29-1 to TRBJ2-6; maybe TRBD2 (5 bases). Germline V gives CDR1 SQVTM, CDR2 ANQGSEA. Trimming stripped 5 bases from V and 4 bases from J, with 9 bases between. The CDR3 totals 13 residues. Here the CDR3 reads CSVLGAGANVLTF. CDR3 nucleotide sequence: TGCAGCGTTCTGGGAGCAGGGGCCAACGTCCTGACTTTC.

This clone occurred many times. In DNA form, the CDR3 reads TGTGCCAGCAGCCAAGAAATAGCGGGAGGGACAGATACGCAGTATTTT. This translates into CASSQEIAGGTDTQYF. This chain uses TRBV4-2 with TRBJ2-3; 11 nucleotides align to TRBD2. Germline trimming cut 0 bases from V and 3 bases from J; bases unmatched to any gene: 2. The germline CDR1 and CDR2 sequences are LGHNA and YNFKEQ. The CDR3 is made up of 16 amino acids.

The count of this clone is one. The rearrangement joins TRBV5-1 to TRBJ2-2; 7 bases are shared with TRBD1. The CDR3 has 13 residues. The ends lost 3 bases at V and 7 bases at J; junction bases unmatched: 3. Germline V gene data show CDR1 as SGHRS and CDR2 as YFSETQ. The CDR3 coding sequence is TGCGCCAGCAGCTCCCAGGGGGTCGGGGAGCTGTTTTTT. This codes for CASSSQGVGELFF.

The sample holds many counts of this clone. The chain's CDR3 is CASSAEDRPLGFF. Written as DNA, the CDR3 is TGTGCCAGCAGCGCGGAGGACCGCCCGCTGGGGTTCTTC. The J gene is TRBJ2-1, the V gene TRBV7-9; weak D call: TRBD2 (5 bases). Germline-derived CDR1 and CDR2 are SEHNR and FQNEAQ (reference sequence). This CDR3 has 13 residues. Trimming removed 5 bases from V and 15 bases from J, with 20 bases in between.

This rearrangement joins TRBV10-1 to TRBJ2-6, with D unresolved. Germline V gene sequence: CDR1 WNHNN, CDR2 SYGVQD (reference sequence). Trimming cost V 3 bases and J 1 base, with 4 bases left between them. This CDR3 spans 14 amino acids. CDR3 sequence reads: CASSDSSGANVLTF. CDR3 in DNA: TGCGCCAGCAGTGATAGTTCTGGGGCCAACGTCCTGACTTTC.

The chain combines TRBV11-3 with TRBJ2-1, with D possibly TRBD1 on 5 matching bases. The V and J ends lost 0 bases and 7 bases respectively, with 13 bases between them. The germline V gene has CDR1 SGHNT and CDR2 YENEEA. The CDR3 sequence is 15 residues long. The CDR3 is CASSLDAEKGNEQFF. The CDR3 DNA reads TGTGCCAGCAGCTTAGACGCGGAGAAGGGGAATGAGCAGTTCTTC. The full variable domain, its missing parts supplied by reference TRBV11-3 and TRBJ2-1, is EAGVVQSPRYKIIEKKQPVAFWCNPISGHNTLYWYLQNLGQGPELLIRYENEEAVDDSQLPKDRFSAERLKGVDSTLKIQPAELGDSAVYLCASSLDAEKGNEQFFGPGTRLTVL.

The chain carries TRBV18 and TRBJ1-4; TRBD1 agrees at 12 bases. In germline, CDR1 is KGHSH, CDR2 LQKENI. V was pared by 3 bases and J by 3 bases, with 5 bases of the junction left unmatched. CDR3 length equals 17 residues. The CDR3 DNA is TGTGCCAGCTCACCGAGGGACAGGGGGCTGGCTAATGAAAAACTGTTTTTT. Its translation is CASSPRDRGLANEKLFF.

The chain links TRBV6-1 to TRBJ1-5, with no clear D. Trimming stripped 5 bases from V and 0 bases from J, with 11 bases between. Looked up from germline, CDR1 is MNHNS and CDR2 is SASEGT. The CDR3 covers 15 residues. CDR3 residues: CASSLWDNSNQPQHF. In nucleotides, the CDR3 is TGTGCCAGCAGTTTGTGGGATAATAGCAATCAGCCCCAGCATTTT.

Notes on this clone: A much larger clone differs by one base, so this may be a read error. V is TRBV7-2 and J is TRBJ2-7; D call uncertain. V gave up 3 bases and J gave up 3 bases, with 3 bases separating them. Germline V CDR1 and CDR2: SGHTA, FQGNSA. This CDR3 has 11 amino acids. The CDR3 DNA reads TGTGCCAGCAGCTTTTACTACGAGCAGTACTTC. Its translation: CASSFYYEQYF.

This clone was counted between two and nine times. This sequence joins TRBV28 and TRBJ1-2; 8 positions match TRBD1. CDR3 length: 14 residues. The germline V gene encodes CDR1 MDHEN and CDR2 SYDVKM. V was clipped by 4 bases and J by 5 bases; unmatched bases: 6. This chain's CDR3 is CASSSATGDYGYTF. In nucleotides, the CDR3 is TGTGCCAGCAGTTCGGCGACAGGGGATTATGGCTACACCTTC.

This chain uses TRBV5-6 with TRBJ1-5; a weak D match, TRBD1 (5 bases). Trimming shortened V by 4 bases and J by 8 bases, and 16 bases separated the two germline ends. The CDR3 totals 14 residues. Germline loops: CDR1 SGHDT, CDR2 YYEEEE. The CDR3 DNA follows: TGTGCCAGCAGCCAGTACAGGACGGGGGAGCCCCAGCATTTT. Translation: CASSQYRTGEPQHF.